These 24 T cell receptor beta chains came from one sample sequenced in a study of T cells in tuberculosis (dated by TCRdb to between 2018 and 2020). Preparation of the library involved the immunoSEQ multiplex PCR assay. This is the immuneACCESS table as TCRdb keeps it, with only in-frame sequences that have V and J called. A part of the clones is gone; compared with another copy, unresolved V genes explain less than half, and the rest is unexplained. The sample table holds approximately 30,000 clones, of which 70% to 90% were seen once. The top ten clonotypes cover approximately 5.9% of the sample. Sample time point, as interpreted from the label and publication: new active TB diagnosis, blood taken before or within 7 days of starting treatment. The sample here was PBMCs, taken at tuberculosis diagnosis. The receptors derive from an adult with tuberculosis.

The rearrangement joins TRBV29-1 to TRBJ2-1; perhaps TRBD2 as D (6 bases). The CDR3 runs to 14 residues. V lost 6 bases to trimming and J lost 4 bases, with 16 bases between them. Germline V CDR1 and CDR2: SQVTM, ANQGSEA. The CDR3: CSVKGVAAYNEQFF. Written as DNA, the CDR3 is TGCAGCGTCAAAGGGGTAGCGGCTTACAATGAGCAGTTCTTC.

This clone appeared a few times. V usage is TRBV19 and J usage is TRBJ1-5, with D possibly matching TRBD1 (5 bases). Germline assignment: CDR1 LNHDA and CDR2 SQIVND (reference sequence). V was cut by 7 bases and J by 1 base, with 14 bases left in between. This CDR3 has 15 amino acids. CDR3 region: CASNLREGSNQPQHF. In DNA, the CDR3 is TGTGCCAGTAACCTCAGGGAGGGGAGCAATCAGCCCCAGCATTTT.

The gene calls are TRBV7-2 and TRBJ2-1, with 12 positions matching TRBD2. There are 18 residues in the CDR3. The V segment lost 5 bases and the J segment 1 base; nucleotides outside the gene matches: 9. Germline V gene lookup returns CDR1 SGHTA and CDR2 FQGNSA. The CDR3 spells CASSLKATSGGSYNEQFF. In DNA, the CDR3 is TGTGCCAGCAGCCTTAAGGCGACTAGCGGGGGATCCTACAATGAGCAGTTCTTC. The whole variable domain, filled in from reference TRBV7-2 and TRBJ2-1, reads GAGVSQSPSNKVTEKGKDVELRCDPISGHTALYWYRQSLGQGLEFLIYFQGNSAPDKSGLPSDRFSAERTGGSVSTLTIQRTQQEDSAVYLCASSLKATSGGSYNEQFFGPGTRLTVL.

The chain uses TRBV9 and TRBJ1-2, with TRBD1 as a possible D gene (5 bases). There are 15 residues in the CDR3. Looked up from germline, CDR1 is SGDLS and CDR2 is YYNGEE. The V end was cut by 2 bases, the J end by 0 bases, with 11 bases between. The CDR3 nucleotides are TGTGCCAGCAGCGTGGACATTACTCCTAACTATGGCTACACCTTC. Its protein product is CASSVDITPNYGYTF.

This clone was found once. The chain has TRBV10-3 and TRBJ1-5, with D possibly TRBD1 on 6 matching bases. The CDR3 has 14 amino acids. Germline V gene data show CDR1 as ENHRY and CDR2 as SYGVKD. Trimming took 11 bases from V and 4 from J, leaving 18 bases between them. The CDR3 DNA reads TGTGCCGCCGGAAATTTCGGACAGAATCAGCCCCAGCATTTT. This translates into CAAGNFGQNQPQHF.

The V call is TRBV29-1, the J call TRBJ2-3, with unresolved D. Germline V gene sequence: CDR1 SQVTM, CDR2 ANQGSEA. Trimming took 4 bases from V and 5 from J, leaving 4 bases between them. The CDR3 has 10 residues. CDR3 nucleotides: TGCAGCGTTGGACAAGATACGCAGTATTTT. This translates into CSVGQDTQYF.

The V call is TRBV4-3, the J call TRBJ1-5; unclear D gene. The V and J ends lost 1 base and 10 bases respectively, with 11 bases between them. The V gene's germline CDR1 is LGHNA and CDR2 YSLEER. The CDR3 is made up of 13 amino acids. CDR3 DNA sequence: TGCGCCAGCAGCCAAGCGTTCGAGGGACCCCAGCATTTT. Its protein product is CASSQAFEGPQHF.

The V and J genes are TRBV4-3 and TRBJ2-1, with D hard to call. The CDR3 totals 13 residues. Germline CDR1 LGHNA, CDR2 YSLEER. The ends were cut back, 1 base at V and 4 bases at J, with 5 bases in the middle. The CDR3 spells CASSQGLYNEQFF. As DNA, the CDR3 is TGCGCCAGCAGCCAAGGTCTGTACAATGAGCAGTTCTTC.

This sequence joins TRBV10-3 and TRBJ2-3; D is possibly TRBD2 (5 bases). CDR3 length equals 12 residues. V lost 6 bases and J lost 2, with 6 bases in between. Germline V CDR1 and CDR2: ENHRY, SYGVKD. CDR3 residues: CAISGDTDTQYF. CDR3 sequence (DNA): TGTGCCATCAGCGGGGACACAGATACGCAGTATTTT.

The J gene is TRBJ1-2, the V gene TRBV19; D perhaps matches TRBD1 (5 bases). Germline V CDR1 and CDR2: LNHDA, SQIVND (reference sequence). This CDR3 is 14 amino acids long. V was pared by 3 bases and J by 4 bases, with 12 bases between. DNA for the CDR3: TGTGCCAGTAGTATCCAGGGCTCGGGCTATGGCTACACCTTC. Translating gives CASSIQGSGYGYTF.

The genes are TRBV4-1 and TRBJ2-7; 9 nucleotides align to TRBD1. Germline CDR1 is MGHRA and CDR2 is YSYEKL. The CDR3 runs to 15 residues. The ends lost 2 bases at V and 2 bases at J; junction bases unmatched: 4. In DNA, the CDR3 is TGCGCCAGCAGCCAACCCCGACAGGGGGCCTACGAGCAGTACTTC. It encodes CASSQPRQGAYEQYF.

The CDR3 region has the DNA TGTGCCAGCAGCCAAGATCTACAGAGCTATGGCTACACCTTC. Residues: CASSQDLQSYGYTF. The genes are TRBV4-2 and TRBJ1-2, with unresolved D. CDR1 and CDR2 from the germline V gene are LGHNA and YNFKEQ. CDR3 length equals 14 residues. V lost 0 bases to trimming and J lost 4 bases, with 9 bases between them.

This chain joins TRBV2 and TRBJ2-7; TRBD2 aligns across 7 bases. The CDR3 has 15 amino acids. V gave up 5 bases and J gave up 4 bases; unmatched junction bases: 11. Germline-derived CDR1 and CDR2 are SNHLY and FYNNEI. The CDR3 bases are TGTGCCAGCAGTTTCTTAGGGGACTACCCGTACGAGCAGTACTTC. It specifies CASSFLGDYPYEQYF.

The chain combines TRBV2 with TRBJ1-1; no clear D gene. Per the germline V gene, CDR1 is SNHLY and CDR2 is FYNNEI. CDR3 size: 15 residues. V shed 5 bases and J shed 5 bases, with 18 bases lying between them. CDR3 amino acids: CASSPLNPSLTEAFF. The CDR3 DNA sequence: TGTGCCAGCAGTCCCTTAAACCCAAGCCTGACTGAAGCTTTCTTT.

This chain joins TRBV2 and TRBJ2-5; no reliable D call. Germline V gene lookup returns CDR1 SNHLY and CDR2 FYNNEI. Trimming took 7 bases from V and 2 from J, leaving 2 bases between them. The CDR3 contains 10 residues. The CDR3 region has the DNA TGTGCCAGCACTCAAGAGACCCAGTACTTC. It is translated as CASTQETQYF.

The V and J genes are TRBV6-6 and TRBJ2-6; 7 bases agree with TRBD1. This CDR3 spans 15 amino acids. V lost 5 bases to trimming and J lost 2 bases; unmatched junction nucleotides: 3. Germline V gene data show CDR1 as MNHNY and CDR2 as SVGAGI (reference sequence). CDR3 sequence reads: CASSRQGAGANVLTF. CDR3 DNA sequence: TGTGCCAGCAGTCGTCAGGGGGCTGGGGCCAACGTCCTGACTTTC.

The chain employs TRBV28 and TRBJ2-5; TRBD1 agrees at 9 bases. This CDR3 contains 14 residues. Per germline, CDR1 MDHEN and CDR2 SYDVKM. V shed 8 bases, J shed 2 bases, and the junction held 6 bases outside the gene matches. The CDR3 sequence: CASLDRGLQETQYF. The CDR3 DNA sequence: TGTGCCAGCCTGGACAGGGGATTACAAGAGACCCAGTACTTC.

The rearrangement uses TRBV5-5 and TRBJ1-2, with D possibly being TRBD1 (6 bases). V lost 0 bases, J lost 12 bases, and 18 bases lay in between. Germline assignment: CDR1 SGHKS and CDR2 YYEKEE (reference sequence). The CDR3 length is 14 residues. DNA of the CDR3: TGTGCCAGCAGCTTGGCTCTGTTGACAGGCCCTAACACCTTC. Its translation is CASSLALLTGPNTF.

The rearrangement links TRBV4-3 to TRBJ2-5, with TRBD1 identical over 11 bases. Germline V gene data show CDR1 as LGHNA and CDR2 as YSLEER. With V trimmed by 4 bases and J by 5 bases, 0 bases remained unmatched. The CDR3 is made up of 13 amino acids. This chain's CDR3 is CASSRDRGETQYF. The DNA for the CDR3 is TGCGCCAGCAGCCGGGACAGGGGGGAGACCCAGTACTTC.

V and J are TRBV7-2 and TRBJ1-1; 7 nucleotides align to TRBD1. Germline lookup yields CDR1 SGHTA and CDR2 FQGNSA. V lost 4 bases, J lost 5 bases, and 10 bases stayed unmatched. This CDR3 is 15 amino acids long. CDR3 bases: TGTGCCAGCAGCTCGACAGGGAATGAGATGACTGAAGCTTTCTTT. This encodes CASSSTGNEMTEAFF.

Details on this clone: This sample also contains other DNA sequences that code for the same CDR3. The chain combines TRBV6-5 with TRBJ2-2; 7 nucleotides line up with TRBD2. V dropped 2 bases and J dropped 0; count of bases not matched to a gene: 0. Germline V gene lookup returns CDR1 MNHEY and CDR2 SVGAGI. This CDR3 spans 15 amino acids. Written as DNA, the CDR3 is TGTGCCAGCAGTTACCTAGCGGCGAACACCGGGGAGCTGTTTTTT. Protein: CASSYLAANTGELFF.

This clone is a singleton in its sample. The chain is built from TRBV27 and TRBJ1-5; 7 bases fit TRBD1. V shed 5 bases, J shed 9 bases, and the junction held 13 bases outside the gene matches. In germline, CDR1 is MNHEY, CDR2 SMNVEV (reference sequence). The CDR3 is 15 amino acids. The CDR3 DNA reads as TGTGCCAGCAGTCCGCAGAAGACAGGGAACTGGCCCCAGCATTTT. Translating it yields CASSPQKTGNWPQHF.

V and J are TRBV7-6 and TRBJ2-5, with 7 bases lining up with TRBD2. CDR3 length: 15 amino acids. Germline CDR1 is SGHVS and CDR2 is FNYEAQ. Trimming cost V 1 base and J 4 bases; bases outside gene matches: 6. In DNA form, the CDR3 reads TGTGCCAGCAGCTTAGAATCGTCGGGGGGAGAGACCCAGTACTTC. Protein sequence: CASSLESSGGETQYF.

This clone was detected only once. This chain joins TRBV7-2 and TRBJ1-4; D ambiguous. Germline CDR1 reads SGHTA; CDR2 reads FQGNSA. This CDR3 is built from 15 residues. The V and J ends lost 5 bases and 1 base respectively, with 11 bases between them. The CDR3 reads CASSPTRRTNEKLFF. The DNA for the CDR3 is TGTGCCAGCAGCCCCACGAGGAGAACTAATGAAAAACTGTTTTTT.